These 24 T cell receptor beta chains came from one sample sequenced in a study of regulatory T cells in long-lasting Graves disease. Time point of the sample: persistent/refractory GD, antithyroid drugs over 5 years with positive TRAb. TCR sequences were obtained from RNA taken from PBMCs. In building TCR beta libraries, iRepertoire HTBI primers were used together with Arm-PCR of CDR3 regions. TCRdb recomputed calls from the multiplex PCR reads with MiXCR, one row per CDR3 protein. The profile shows roughly 470,000 distinct CDR3 sequences, 20% of them singletons. This specimen consisted of peripheral blood mononuclear cells (PBMCs), obtained when the disease was refractory, from a patient treated with antithyroid drugs. All receptors derive from a female donor with Graves disease.

The V call is TRBV27, the J call TRBJ2-2; 7 nucleotides agree with TRBD1. J was trimmed by 5 bases and V by 7 bases; bases with no gene match: 4. Per germline, CDR1 MNHEY and CDR2 SMNVEV (reference sequence). The CDR3 loop spans 13 amino acids. The CDR3 DNA reads as TGTGCCAGCACCGACAGGGTGACCGGGGAGCTGTTTTTT. This codes for CASTDRVTGELFF.

Only a few counts were recorded for this clonotype. A much larger clonotype is one base distant, so this may be a read error. This chain joins TRBV2 and TRBJ1-4; tentative D call: TRBD1 (5 bases). Germline V CDR1 and CDR2: SNHLY, FYNNEI. The CDR3 has 14 residues. CDR3 bases: TGTGCCGGCAGTAAAACGGGGCTTGGTGAAAAACTGTTTTTT. It yields the protein CAGSKTGLGEKLFF.

V usage is TRBV18 and J usage is TRBJ1-2; D is perhaps TRBD1 (5 bases). With 3 bases removed from V and 4 bases from J, the gap between germline ends came to 15 bases. The CDR3 is made up of 15 amino acids. Germline CDR1 reads KGHSH; CDR2 reads LQKENI. The CDR3 nucleotides read TGTGCCAGCTCACCGGAGGACACCGAAATCTATGGCTACACCTTC. This translates into CASSPEDTEIYGYTF. The full variable domain, its missing parts supplied by reference TRBV18 and TRBJ1-2, is NAGVMQNPRHLVRRRGQEARLRCSPMKGHSHVYWYRQLPEEGLKFMVYLQKENIIDESGMPKERFSAEFPKEGPSILRIQQVVRGDSAAYFCASSPEDTEIYGYTFGSGTRLTVV.

The V call is TRBV6-2 or TRBV6-3, the J call TRBJ2-7, with D hard to call. V lost 0 bases and J lost 2, with 20 bases in between. The CDR3 is 18 residues long. Germline V gene lookup returns CDR1 MNHEY and CDR2 SVGEGT. DNA of the CDR3: TGTGCCAGCAGTTACTCAAGCCGGGCGACCGAGCCAGCCTACGAGCAGTACTTC. It is translated as CASSYSSRATEPAYEQYF.

At least ten counts were recorded for this clonotype. V usage is TRBV6-1 and J usage is TRBJ2-5; D is unclear. Germline CDR1 is MNHNS and CDR2 is SASEGT. V shed 6 bases and J shed 2 bases, with 16 bases lying between them. CDR3 length: 15 amino acids. CDR3 amino acids: CASREPRTLQETQYF. The CDR3 nucleotides read TGTGCCAGCAGAGAACCACGGACCCTTCAAGAGACCCAGTACTTC.

This clonotype was counted at least ten times. V is TRBV28 and J is TRBJ1-1, with a weak D call TRBD1 (5 bases). The CDR3 loop spans 12 amino acids. The germline CDR1 and CDR2 sequences are MDHEN and SYDVKM. Trimming pared 6 bases from V and 11 bases from J, leaving 16 bases between. The CDR3 region is CASRTVRFEAFF. The CDR3 DNA is TGTGCCAGCAGGACAGTCAGGTTCGAGGCTTTCTTT.

This clonotype was picked up many times. V is TRBV12-3 or TRBV12-4 and J is TRBJ1-5, with D perhaps TRBD1 (6 bases). This CDR3 has 16 amino acids. Trimming took off 3 bases at V and 2 bases at J, with 14 bases between the two ends. CDR3 sequence reads: CASSFREGGGNQPQHF. The CDR3 DNA sequence: TGTGCCAGCAGTTTCCGAGAAGGGGGTGGCAATCAGCCCCAGCATTTT.

This clonotype was detected many times. V is TRBV6-4 and J is TRBJ1-1; D gene ambiguous. Germline CDR1 and CDR2: MRHNA and SNTAGT. The CDR3 runs 14 residues. Trimming removed 3 bases at V and 1 base at J, with 9 bases between. Here the CDR3 reads CASSEQGANTEAFF. CDR3 coding DNA: TGTGCCAGCAGTGAACAAGGTGCGAACACTGAAGCTTTCTTT.

The chain combines TRBV4-1 with TRBJ1-5; D not resolved. The V gene's germline CDR1 is MGHRA and CDR2 YSYEKL. The V gene lost 0 bases and the J gene lost 5 bases, with 5 bases spanning the gap. The length of the CDR3 is 13 residues. CDR3 DNA sequence: TGCGCCAGCAGCCAAGAACTCTATCAGCCCCAGCATTTT. Its protein product is CASSQELYQPQHF.

Many counts were recorded for this clonotype. The gene calls are TRBV24-1 and TRBJ1-1; the D is unclear. The CDR3 length is 14 residues. CDR1 and CDR2 from the germline V gene are KGHDR and SFDVKD. The V and J ends lost 3 bases and 5 bases respectively, with 12 bases between them. The DNA of the CDR3 is TGTGCCACCAGTGATACAGCAAAGCAGACTGAAGCTTTCTTT. Amino acids: CATSDTAKQTEAFF.

This clonotype was counted many times. The chain links TRBV2 to TRBJ2-7, with TRBD2 identical over 8 bases. The CDR3 covers 14 residues. Germline-derived CDR1 and CDR2 are SNHLY and FYNNEI. V lost 3 bases to trimming and J lost 3 bases; unmatched junction nucleotides: 4. The CDR3 nucleotides read TGTGCCAGCAGTGACGGCGGGAGGTTCTACGAGCAGTACTTC. Translating it yields CASSDGGRFYEQYF. The whole variable domain, filled in from reference TRBV2 and TRBJ2-7, reads EPEVTQTPSHQVTQMGQEVILRCVPISNHLYFYWYRQILGQKVEFLVSFYNNEISEKSEIFDDQFSVERPDGSNFTLKIRSTKLEDSAMYFCASSDGGRFYEQYFGPGTRLTVT.

CDR3 in amino acids: CASSPEGLWNTEAFF. The CDR3 DNA sequence: TGTGCCAGCAGCCCAGAGGGACTATGGAACACTGAAGCTTTCTTT. This chain uses TRBV11-2 with TRBJ1-1, with D possibly TRBD1 on 5 matching bases. Looked up from germline, CDR1 is SGHAT and CDR2 is FQNNGV. The CDR3 length is 15 residues. The ends were cut back, 5 bases at V and 1 base at J, with 14 bases in the middle.

This clonotype was picked up a small number of times. This chain uses TRBV6-1 with TRBJ1-1; TRBD1 might be the D (6 bases). This CDR3 is built from 15 residues. Germline lookup yields CDR1 MNHNS and CDR2 SASEGT. V gave up 6 bases and J gave up 8 bases, with 22 bases separating them. The CDR3 nucleotides read TGTGCCAGCAGGGAAAAAGGACAGTTCCTATGGGAAGCTTTCTTT. It codes for CASREKGQFLWEAFF.

This chain connects TRBV13 to TRBJ2-2, with TRBD2 as a possible D gene (6 bases). CDR1 PRHDT and CDR2 FYEKMQ come from the germline V gene (reference sequence). Between the trimmed V and J ends, which lost 1 base and 7 bases, there was a span of 16 bases. This CDR3 is built from 16 residues. As DNA, the CDR3 is TGTGCCAGCAGCTTAGTTTCTAGCGAAGGAGGCGGGGAGCTGTTTTTT. Amino acid sequence: CASSLVSSEGGGELFF. Looking up the rest from reference TRBV13 and TRBJ2-2 gives the full variable domain: AAGVIQSPRHLIKEKRETATLKCYPIPRHDTVYWYQQGPGQDPQFLISFYEKMQSDKGSIPDRFSAQQFSDYHSELNMSSLELGDSALYFCASSLVSSEGGGELFFGEGSRLTVL.

This rearrangement joins TRBV4-3 to TRBJ2-5, with TRBD2 matching over 7 bases. Trimming cost V 0 bases and J 4 bases; bases outside gene matches: 11. The germline V gene has CDR1 LGHNA and CDR2 YSLEER. The CDR3 has 17 residues. The CDR3 region has the DNA TGCGCCAGCAGCCAAGATTTTCCCGGGGTAGCGGGAGAGACCCAGTACTTC. Encoded protein: CASSQDFPGVAGETQYF.

This clonotype was seen a few times. A read error may produce the germline difference seen at one junction end. The genes are TRBV7-8 and TRBJ2-2; D gene ambiguous. The CDR3 extends over 15 amino acids. Germline lookup yields CDR1 SGHVS and CDR2 FQNEAQ. The CDR3 nucleotides read TGTGCCTGCAGCTCGACTTCCTTTAACACCGGGGAGCTGTTTTTT. Translation gives CACSSTSFNTGELFF.

In its sample, this clonotype was seen a few times. The rearrangement joins TRBV3-1 to TRBJ2-5; 10 bases are a match to TRBD2. The end of the DNA is better explained by TRBJ2-7, so the J call may be wrong. The CDR3 spans 15 residues. Looked up from germline, CDR1 is LGHDT and CDR2 is YNNKEL (reference sequence). The CDR3 here is CASSRGSSGSYEQYF. DNA for the CDR3: TGTGCCAGCAGCCGAGGCTCTAGCGGGAGCTACGAGCAGTACTTC.

This clonotype was seen ten or more times. The chain couples TRBV5-1 to TRBJ2-7; D is undetermined. Germline V gene lookup returns CDR1 SGHRS and CDR2 YFSETQ. This CDR3 has 14 residues. V gave up 2 bases and J gave up 7 bases, with 16 bases separating them. The CDR3: CASSFGRAGLEQYF. In DNA form, the CDR3 reads TGCGCCAGCAGCTTCGGACGGGCCGGGTTAGAGCAGTACTTC.

This chain joins TRBV19 and TRBJ1-1; no reliable D call. Germline V gene data show CDR1 as LNHDA and CDR2 as SQIVND (reference sequence). There are 15 residues in the CDR3. V lost 5 bases and J lost 4, with 17 bases in between. CDR3 nucleotides: TGTGCCAGTAGTTCCCGAGTTACCCCTGGCACTGAAGCTTTCTTT. Its translation is CASSSRVTPGTEAFF.

On this clonotype: A read error may explain this, as a much larger clone is one base away. The V and J genes are TRBV9 and TRBJ1-1, with D possibly TRBD1 on 5 matching bases. Germline values: CDR1 SGDLS, CDR2 YYNGEE. The CDR3 totals 14 residues. The DNA for the CDR3 is TGTGCCAGCAGCGTTGGGGGGGTTCGGACTGAAGCTTACTTT. The encoded protein is CASSVGGVRTEAYF.

The J gene is TRBJ1-1, the V gene TRBV18; D may be TRBD1 (5 bases). The germline V gene encodes CDR1 KGHSH and CDR2 LQKENI. CDR3 length: 13 residues. Trimming left V 0 bases short and J 11 bases short, with 13 bases between. For the CDR3, the DNA is TGTGCCAGCTCACCACCGTCAGGGTTGTCGGCTTTCTTT. This codes for CASSPPSGLSAFF. Full variable domain (remainder filled in from reference TRBV18 and TRBJ1-1): NAGVMQNPRHLVRRRGQEARLRCSPMKGHSHVYWYRQLPEEGLKFMVYLQKENIIDESGMPKERFSAEFPKEGPSILRIQQVVRGDSAAYFCASSPPSGLSAFFGQGTRLTVV.

The sample holds many counts of this clonotype. The rearrangement uses TRBV3-1 and TRBJ2-7; the D gene is possibly TRBD2 (5 bases). Germline-derived CDR1 and CDR2 are LGHDT and YNNKEL (reference sequence). V was trimmed by 3 bases and J by 0 bases, leaving 18 bases between them. The CDR3 consists of 17 residues. CDR3 sequence (DNA): TGTGCCAGCAGCCACCAATTGGACTTATCCATCTCCTACGAGCAGTACTTC. This codes for CASSHQLDLSISYEQYF.

Points on this clonotype: The CDR3 does not close with the conserved phenylalanine or tryptophan, likely indicating a read error. The chain joins TRBV12-3 or TRBV12-4 to TRBJ1-1, with D possibly TRBD1 on 5 matching bases. The CDR3 covers 14 residues. V was trimmed by 6 bases and J by 7 bases, leaving 18 bases between them. The CDR3 coding sequence is TGTGCCAGCAGATTGGGAGGGGAATATAATGAAGCTTTCTCT. It encodes CASRLGGEYNEAFS.

This clonotype was picked up a small number of times. V and J are TRBV5-6 and TRBJ1-2, with D hard to call. Germline-derived CDR1 and CDR2 are SGHDT and YYEEEE. The CDR3 covers 16 residues. Trimming cost V 6 bases and J 4 bases, with 22 bases left between them. The CDR3 DNA sequence: TGTGCCAGCACCCAAATGGCACGAACCTCCTTCTATGGCTACACCTTC. Amino acids: CASTQMARTSFYGYTF.